This T cell receptor beta chain was retrieved from a study of CD8+ T cells in alopecia areata. As regards this clone: Antigen: not known.

Notes on the study in general: Higher clonality than in normal scalp was seen in lesional scalp, especially alopecia totalis/universalis. Sequencing of scalp samples also captures resident alphabeta T cells of normal skin.

Germline CDR1 reads GTSNPN; CDR2 reads SVGIG (reference sequence). The CDR3 is made up of 13 amino acids. V lost 5 bases and J lost 4; bases outside the gene matches: 5. RNA extraction was followed by reverse transcription into cDNA, which acted as the sequencing template. Only in-frame clones appear in the TCRdb table, and some are missing; sequencing was by immunoSEQ multiplex PCR. The sample carries 250,000 or so clones, roughly two thirds recorded once. The specimen was CD4+ T cells sorted from blood, collected at week 0. The receptor's source is a human donor with alopecia areata. This rearrangement joins TRBV30 to TRBJ2-3; 8 bases are a match to TRBD1. The CDR3 sequence is CAWGQGRADTQYF. The CDR3 nucleotides are TGTGCCTGGGGACAGGGTCGGGCAGATACGCAGTATTTT. Filled out from reference TRBV30 and TRBJ2-3, the complete variable domain reads SQTIHQWPATLVQPVGSPLSLECTVEGTSNPNLYWYRQAAGRGLQLLFYSVGIGQISSEVPQNLSASRPQDRQFILSSKKLLLSDSGFYLCAWGQGRADTQYFGPGTRLTVL.